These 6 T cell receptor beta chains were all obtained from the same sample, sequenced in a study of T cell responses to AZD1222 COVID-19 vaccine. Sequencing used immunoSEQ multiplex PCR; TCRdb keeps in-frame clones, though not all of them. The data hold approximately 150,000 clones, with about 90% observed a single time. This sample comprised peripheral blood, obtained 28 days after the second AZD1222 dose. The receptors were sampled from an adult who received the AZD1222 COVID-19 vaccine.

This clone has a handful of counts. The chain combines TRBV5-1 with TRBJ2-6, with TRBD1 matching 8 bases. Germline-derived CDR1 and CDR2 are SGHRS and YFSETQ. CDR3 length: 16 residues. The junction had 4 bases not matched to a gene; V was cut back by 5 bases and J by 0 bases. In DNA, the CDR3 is TGCGCCAGCAGGGAACAGGGGGGCTCTGGGGCCAACGTCCTGACTTTC. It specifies CASREQGGSGANVLTF.

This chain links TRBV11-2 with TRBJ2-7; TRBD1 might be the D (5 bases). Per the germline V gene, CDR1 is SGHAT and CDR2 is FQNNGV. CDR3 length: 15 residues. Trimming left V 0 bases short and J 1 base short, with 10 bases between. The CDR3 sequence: CASSLDRGQSYEQYF. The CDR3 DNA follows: TGTGCCAGCAGCTTAGATCGCGGACAATCCTACGAGCAGTACTTC.

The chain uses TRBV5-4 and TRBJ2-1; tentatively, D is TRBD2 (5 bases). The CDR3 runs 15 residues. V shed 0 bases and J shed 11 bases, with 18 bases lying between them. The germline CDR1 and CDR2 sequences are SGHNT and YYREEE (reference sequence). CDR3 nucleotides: TGTGCCAGCAGCTTGGAGGGCGGGTATGGGTCGAAGCAGTTCTTC. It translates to CASSLEGGYGSKQFF.

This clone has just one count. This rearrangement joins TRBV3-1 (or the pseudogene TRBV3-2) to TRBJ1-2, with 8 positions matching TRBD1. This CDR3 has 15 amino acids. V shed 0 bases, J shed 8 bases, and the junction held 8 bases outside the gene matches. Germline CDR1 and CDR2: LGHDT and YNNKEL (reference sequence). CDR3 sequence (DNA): TGTGCCAGCAGCCAAGATCAGACAGGGGCGGAAGGCTACACCTTC. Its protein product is CASSQDQTGAEGYTF.

The CDR3 nucleotides are TGTGCCATCAGTGAGTCTACAGTATCTCAAGAGACCCAGTACTTC. Translated: CAISESTVSQETQYF. The chain combines TRBV10-3 with TRBJ2-5; D unclear. Germline assignment: CDR1 ENHRY and CDR2 SYGVKD. The CDR3 covers 15 residues. The ends were cut back, 0 bases at V and 2 bases at J, with 10 bases in the middle.

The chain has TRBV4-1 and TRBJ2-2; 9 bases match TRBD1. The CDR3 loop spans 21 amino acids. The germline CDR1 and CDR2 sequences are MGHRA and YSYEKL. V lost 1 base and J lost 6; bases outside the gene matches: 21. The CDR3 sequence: CASSQGRDRVPFSPSAGELFF. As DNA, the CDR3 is TGCGCCAGCAGCCAAGGCCGGGACAGGGTTCCTTTCTCCCCTTCCGCCGGGGAGCTGTTTTTT.